The rows below give T cell receptor beta chains drawn from one sample of a study of cytomegalovirus exposure and HLA in healthy donors. Clones were read by immunoSEQ multiplex PCR, and TCRdb kept only the in-frame ones, dropping some. This sample has under 200,000 clones, with over 65% found just once. Sample: PBMCs. These receptor sequences come from a woman in her thirties in good health and CMV-seronegative. Each CDR3 is given with its conserved first and last residue. The D gene is left open where the match is weak. Size values are once, few and many counts, or a class for expanded clones, and some rows have none.

CDR3nt | CDR3aa | abundance | d_gene | j_gene | v_gene
TGTGCCAGCAGCCTCCACTATGCACAGGGGAGCAGCGGGTTCACTGAAGCTTTCTTT | CASSLHYAQGSSGFTEAFF | . | TRBD1 | TRBJ1-1 | TRBV5-4
TGTGCCAGCAGCTCCCCCGGGGTGGACTATGGCTACACCTTC | CASSSPGVDYGYTF | . | . | TRBJ1-2 | TRBV7-2
TGCGCCAGCAGCCAAAGGGGGCGGAACACTGAAGCTTTCTTT | CASSQRGRNTEAFF | few | TRBD1 | TRBJ1-1 | TRBV4-3
TGTGCCAGCAGTTTCAAGCGGGAGGGGCGTGTGTACGAGCAGTACTTC | CASSFKREGRVYEQYF | few | TRBD2 | TRBJ2-7 | TRBV27
TGTGCCAGCAGCTTAGTTCCAGCGGGAGGGTGGAATGAGCAGTTCTTC | CASSLVPAGGWNEQFF | few | TRBD2 | TRBJ2-1 | TRBV7-6
TGTGCCAGCAGGGGTCAGGGGGCCCGGACCTACGAGCAGTACTTC | CASRGQGARTYEQYF | . | TRBD1 | TRBJ2-7 | TRBV27
TGTGCCAGCAGCTTCACAGGGTATGAGCAGTTCTTC | CASSFTGYEQFF | . | . | TRBJ2-1 | TRBV5-8
TGTGCCAGCAGCCAACCCGAAGGGGGTACATCCTACGAGCAGTACTTC | CASSQPEGGTSYEQYF | . | . | TRBJ2-7 | TRBV4-2
TGCAGCGTTCATGAAGAGACCCAGTACTTC | CSVHEETQYF | once | . | TRBJ2-5 | TRBV29-1
TGTGCCAGCAGGACAATAAGACGGGACAGGGGGCCCCCCGGGGAGCTGTTTTTT | CASRTIRRDRGPPGELFF | . | TRBD1 | TRBJ2-2 | TRBV11-2
TGTGCCAGCAGCGCAACAGGGGGGTTTCAGCCCCAGCATTTT | CASSATGGFQPQHF | . | TRBD1 | TRBJ1-5 | TRBV7-6
TGTGCCAGCCGGAGGACTAGCGGGAGGGAAGGCACAGATACGCAGTATTTT | CASRRTSGREGTDTQYF | . | TRBD2 | TRBJ2-3 | TRBV4-2
TGTGCCAGCAGCTTAGGTTTTAACGTCGAGATCTATGGCTACACCTTC | CASSLGFNVEIYGYTF | . | . | TRBJ1-2 | TRBV7-9
TGTGCCAGCAGCCAATATACAGGGTTTACTGAAGCTTTCTTT | CASSQYTGFTEAFF | once | . | TRBJ1-1 | TRBV14
TGTGCCAGCAGCCTTTACGGGGGTGGTGAGCAGTTCTTC | CASSLYGGGEQFF | few | . | TRBJ2-1 | TRBV27
TGTGCCAGCAGTAAGGACAGGGGTACAGATACGCAGTATTTT | CASSKDRGTDTQYF | . | TRBD1 | TRBJ2-3 | TRBV27
TGCGCCAGCAGCCAGACCGGGAAACTCTACAATGAGCAGTTCTTC | CASSQTGKLYNEQFF | few | . | TRBJ2-1 | TRBV4-3
TGTGCCAGCAGTGATACCCAGGGAGGGGATATCTCCTACGAGCAGTACTTC | CASSDTQGGDISYEQYF | . | TRBD2 | TRBJ2-7 | TRBV25-1
TGCGCCAGCAGCCAAGATTCCGGGTCTAGTTGGAACTCCTACGAGCAGTACTTC | CASSQDSGSSWNSYEQYF | . | . | TRBJ2-7 | TRBV4-1
TGTGCCAGCAGCCCAAAAACAGGGTACAGCGATCAGCCCCAGCATTTT | CASSPKTGYSDQPQHF | . | . | TRBJ1-5 | TRBV7-8
TGTGCTAGTGGCTCCAGAGACAGGGGGCTCTCTGGGGCCAACGTCCTGACTTTC | CASGSRDRGLSGANVLTF | . | TRBD1 | TRBJ2-6 | TRBV12-5
TGCGCCAGCAGCCATTCCCGGGACAGGGAAGGCTACACCTTC | CASSHSRDREGYTF | . | TRBD1 | TRBJ1-2 | TRBV4-1
TGCGCCAGCAGTTCTGGACTAACCCAAGAGACCCAGTACTTC | CASSSGLTQETQYF | . | . | TRBJ2-5 | TRBV5-1
TGTGCCAGCAGCTTGAGGACAGGTATTGGGGGGTCCTACAATGAGCAGTTCTTC | CASSLRTGIGGSYNEQFF | . | . | TRBJ2-1 | TRBV11-2
TGTGCCAGCAGGACCCGTACCCAGGGTAGACAACACACTGAAGCTTTCTTT | CASRTRTQGRQHTEAFF | . | . | TRBJ1-1 | TRBV2
TGTGCCAGCAGCCAAGACAGGGGGTGGATAGAACTACTCTCCACAGATACGCAGTATTTT | CASSQDRGWIELLSTDTQYF | once | TRBD1 | TRBJ2-3 | TRBV4-2
TGTGCCAGCCGTGGGGGGACCTACAATGAGCAGTTCTTC | CASRGGTYNEQFF | . | . | TRBJ2-1 | TRBV7-6
TGTGCCATCTCCTCTAGCGGGAGGGAAGGGATGGATGAGCAGTTCTTC | CAISSSGREGMDEQFF | . | TRBD2 | TRBJ2-1 | TRBV10-3
TGCGCCAGCAGACTGACAGCGAATGAGCAGTTCTTC | CASRLTANEQFF | . | . | TRBJ2-1 | TRBV5-1
TGTGCCAGCGAACGAAGCGGGAGTTGGTCCTACGAGCAGTACTTC | CASERSGSWSYEQYF | few | TRBD2 | TRBJ2-7 | TRBV6-1
TGCGCCAGCAGCGTCACAGGGCCCTGGAGCAATCAGCCCCAGCATTTT | CASSVTGPWSNQPQHF | . | . | TRBJ1-5 | TRBV5-1
TGCGCCAGCAGCCAAGATAGGCGGGGCTACGAGCAGTACTTC | CASSQDRRGYEQYF | . | . | TRBJ2-7 | TRBV4-3
TGTGCCAGCAGTGAATATCTCGAGAGAGTAGAGACCCAGTACTTC | CASSEYLERVETQYF | . | . | TRBJ2-5 | TRBV25-1
TGTGCCAGCAGCGGCCGCGACAGGGGGGACACTGAAGCTTTCTTT | CASSGRDRGDTEAFF | few | TRBD1 | TRBJ1-1 | TRBV11-2
TGTGCCAGCAGCGTAGGGGACAGTAACACTGAAGCTTTCTTT | CASSVGDSNTEAFF | . | TRBD1 | TRBJ1-1 | TRBV9
TGTGCCAGCAGCCTGGACAGAAACACTGAAGCTTTCTTT | CASSLDRNTEAFF | . | . | TRBJ1-1 | TRBV6-1
TGTGCCAGCAGCGACCCGGGACAGGAGAATTCTAACTATGGCTACACCTTC | CASSDPGQENSNYGYTF | . | TRBD1 | TRBJ1-2 | TRBV9
TGTGCCAGCAGCTTGGCAGGGAAGGATGAGCAGTTCTTC | CASSLAGKDEQFF | . | . | TRBJ2-1 | TRBV7-3
TGTGCCAGTAGTCCACGGACAGCTTCCTACGAGCAGTACTTC | CASSPRTASYEQYF | . | . | TRBJ2-7 | TRBV19
TGTGCCAGCAGCCTCGCCGGGACAGAGAAAGAGACCCAGTACTTC | CASSLAGTEKETQYF | . | TRBD1 | TRBJ2-5 | TRBV7-9
TGCGCCAGCAGCTTGTTAACAGTCGAGAACAACTATGGCTACACCTTC | CASSLLTVENNYGYTF | . | . | TRBJ1-2 | TRBV5-1
TGTGCCAGCCTAGCACAGGGTGGTACCTACGAGCAGTACTTC | CASLAQGGTYEQYF | . | . | TRBJ2-7 | TRBV6-5